One and the same sample provided the 19 T cell receptor beta chains below, sequenced in a study of T cells after yellow fever vaccination. TCRdb recomputed calls from the 5' RACE reads with MiXCR, one row per CDR3 protein. Of around 65,000 distinct CDR3 sequences in the sample, roughly 6% were seen once. Specimen: CD4+ T cells sorted from PBMCs, collected around 15 days after the first yellow fever vaccination. The receptor set was obtained from a man aged 18 to 30 who received the YFV17D yellow fever vaccine.

This clonotype was picked up many times. V is TRBV29-1 and J is TRBJ2-5; 7 positions match TRBD2. This CDR3 is 13 amino acids long. Germline values: CDR1 SQVTM, CDR2 ANQGSEA. The junction had 8 bases not matched to a gene; V was cut back by 3 bases and J by 7 bases. The CDR3 nucleotides are TGCAGCGTTGATTTGGGGGGGGTGGCGACCCAGTACTTC. Amino acids: CSVDLGGVATQYF.

Regarding this clonotype: This may come from a read error, since a much larger clone is one base off. The chain links TRBV7-7 to TRBJ1-5, with TRBD1 as a possible D gene (5 bases). This CDR3 contains 16 residues. The germline CDR1 and CDR2 sequences are SSHAT and FNYEAQ (reference sequence). CDR3 nucleotides: TGTGCCAGCAGCTGGCAGTTCCGGGGCAGCAATCAGCCCCGGCATTTT. Protein: CASSWQFRGSNQPRHF.

The sample holds many counts of this clonotype. V gene TRBV5-1 combines with J gene TRBJ2-1; D assignment may be TRBD1 or TRBD2 (5 bases each). CDR1 and CDR2 from the germline V gene are SGHRS and YFSETQ. The CDR3 runs to 15 residues. V gave up 0 bases and J gave up 2 bases, with 9 bases separating them. The CDR3 region has the DNA TGCGCCAGCAGCTTGGGTGGGACGGCCTACAATGAGCAGTTCTTC. The encoded protein is CASSLGGTAYNEQFF.

This clonotype has at least ten counts. The chain has TRBV7-9 and TRBJ1-2; D is undetermined. This CDR3 has 12 residues. Germline CDR1 is SEHNR and CDR2 is FQNEAQ (reference sequence). V was trimmed by 9 bases and J by 8 bases, leaving 16 bases between them. CDR3: CASQLGISGYTF. The CDR3, as DNA: TGTGCCAGTCAGCTAGGAATATCCGGCTACACCTTC. The full variable domain, with the rest looked up from reference TRBV7-9 and TRBJ1-2, is DTGVSQNPRHKITKRGQNVTFRCDPISEHNRLYWYRQTLGQGPEFLTYFQNEAQLEKSRLLSDRFSAERPKGSFSTLEIQRTEQGDSAMYLCASQLGISGYTFGSGTRLTVV.

At least ten counts were recorded for this clonotype. This rearrangement joins TRBV27 to TRBJ2-5; D is undetermined. Germline CDR1 and CDR2: MNHEY and SMNVEV (reference sequence). Trimming took off 6 bases at V and 5 bases at J, with 10 bases between the two ends. The CDR3 length is 12 residues. The CDR3 region has the DNA TGTGCCAGCAGGGGCCTCTTGGAGACCCAGTACTTC. This encodes CASRGLLETQYF.

This clonotype was detected ten times or more. The rearrangement joins TRBV7-6 to TRBJ2-5; D is perhaps TRBD2 (6 bases). This CDR3 contains 15 residues. With 7 bases removed from V and 5 bases from J, the gap between germline ends came to 20 bases. Germline V gene lookup returns CDR1 SGHVS and CDR2 FNYEAQ. The CDR3 bases are TGTGCCAGCAATAGAGCGGGCCCCCAACGGGAGACCCAGTACTTC. Protein: CASNRAGPQRETQYF.

This clonotype was seen at least ten times. This chain uses TRBV6-5 with TRBJ2-1; 11 positions agree with TRBD2. The ends lost 6 bases at V and 10 bases at J; junction bases unmatched: 11. This CDR3 is 15 amino acids long. Germline values: CDR1 MNHEY, CDR2 SVGAGI. CDR3 amino acids: CASRLTSGALREQFF. CDR3 coding DNA: TGTGCCAGCAGACTGACTAGCGGGGCCCTCAGGGAGCAGTTCTTC.

This clonotype was detected many times. The V call is TRBV15, the J call TRBJ2-5, with D tentatively TRBD1 or TRBD2 (5 bases each). The CDR3 has 15 amino acids. The germline V gene encodes CDR1 LNHNV and CDR2 YYDKDF (reference sequence). V lost 4 bases and J 6 bases, leaving 18 bases between the germline ends. CDR3 region: CATSKLTGTLKTQYF. CDR3 nucleotide sequence: TGTGCCACCAGCAAGCTTACCGGGACCCTCAAGACCCAGTACTTC.

This clonotype was detected ten times or more. This chain joins TRBV10-3 and TRBJ2-5, with 10 positions matching TRBD2. Trimming took 3 bases from V and 1 from J; bases not matched to a gene: 2. This CDR3 is built from 15 residues. CDR1 is ENHRY and CDR2 is SYGVKD in the germline V gene. CDR3 sequence: CAISDPSGGQETQYF. The CDR3 bases are TGTGCCATCAGTGACCCTAGCGGGGGCCAAGAGACCCAGTACTTC.

This clonotype was seen ten or more times. This chain connects TRBV15 to TRBJ2-5; TRBD2 matches at 7 bases. Germline-derived CDR1 and CDR2 are LNHNV and YYDKDF (reference sequence). The V and J ends lost 3 bases and 5 bases, in that order; junction bases with no gene match: 15. CDR3 length: 17 amino acids. The CDR3 here is CATSSGVRLAISETQYF. CDR3 DNA sequence: TGTGCCACCAGCAGCGGAGTCCGACTAGCCATTTCTGAGACCCAGTACTTC.

The sample holds many counts of this clonotype. V is TRBV5-1 and J is TRBJ1-5; TRBD1 matches at 8 bases. The CDR3 spans 14 residues. Germline lookup yields CDR1 SGHRS and CDR2 YFSETQ. Losses at the gene ends were 0 bases for V and 7 bases for J; bases not matched to a gene: 3. CDR3 loop: CASSLAGGDQPQHF. The CDR3 coding sequence is TGCGCCAGCAGCTTGGCAGGGGGCGACCAGCCCCAGCATTTT.

Ten or more counts support this clonotype. The V and J genes are TRBV7-2 and TRBJ1-1; 7 bases fit TRBD1. CDR3 size: 14 residues. Germline-derived CDR1 and CDR2 are SGHTA and FQGNSA. V was clipped by 6 bases and J by 3 bases; unmatched bases: 7. The chain's CDR3 is CASRVPGQYTEAFF. The DNA of the CDR3 is TGTGCCAGCAGGGTTCCGGGACAGTACACTGAAGCTTTCTTT. The full variable domain, its missing parts supplied by reference TRBV7-2 and TRBJ1-1, is GAGVSQSPSNKVTEKGKDVELRCDPISGHTALYWYRQSLGQGLEFLIYFQGNSAPDKSGLPSDRFSAERTGGSVSTLTIQRTQQEDSAVYLCASRVPGQYTEAFFGQGTRLTVV.

This clonotype has a count of ten or more. The CDR3 DNA reads TGTGCCAGCAGTTTAGGCGGACAGGACTACGAGCAGTACGTC. Protein sequence: CASSLGGQDYEQYV. This chain connects TRBV28 to TRBJ2-7; 7 bases line up with TRBD1. Germline V CDR1 and CDR2: MDHEN, SYDVKM. V shed 2 bases and J 3 bases; nucleotides not matched to a gene: 4. CDR3 length: 14 amino acids.

This clonotype was recorded at least ten times. The genes are TRBV11-3 and TRBJ2-3; weak D call: TRBD1 (6 bases). Deletions cut 3 bases from V and 0 bases from J, with 16 bases between. The V gene's germline CDR1 is SGHNT and CDR2 YENEEA. This CDR3 is 17 amino acids long. CDR3 nucleotides: TGTGCCAGCAGCTTGGGAGACAGGTTTGCTAGCACAGATACGCAGTATTTT. Translating it yields CASSLGDRFASTDTQYF.

This clonotype occurred many times. The genes are TRBV5-1 and TRBJ2-2; weak D call: TRBD2 (6 bases). The V gene lost 4 bases and the J gene lost 2 bases, with 12 bases spanning the gap. The CDR3 covers 15 residues. The germline V gene encodes CDR1 SGHRS and CDR2 YFSETQ. Written as DNA, the CDR3 is TGCGCCAGCAGCCTAGGGACTGGCAACACCGGGGAGCTGTTTTTT. Its translation: CASSLGTGNTGELFF.

This clonotype appeared many times. The V gene is TRBV6-2 or TRBV6-3, the J gene TRBJ2-5, with D perhaps given as TRBD1 or TRBD2 (5 bases each). Trimming cost V 5 bases and J 3 bases, with 7 bases left between them. Germline CDR1 is MNHEY and CDR2 is SVGEGT. The length of the CDR3 is 12 residues. The CDR3 coding sequence is TGTGCCAGCAGTGGGACGGAAGAGACCCAGTACTTC. Residues: CASSGTEETQYF.

This clonotype was picked up many times. The chain has TRBV20-1 and TRBJ2-1, with 7 bases matching TRBD2. Losses at the gene ends were 6 bases for V and 6 bases for J; bases not matched to a gene: 11. In germline, CDR1 is DFQATT, CDR2 SNEGSKA (reference sequence). CDR3 size: 14 residues. CDR3 sequence (DNA): TGCAGTGCATCAACGGGACTAACCGGCAATGAGCAGTTCTTC. It translates to CSASTGLTGNEQFF.

This clonotype was counted ten times or more. DNA of the CDR3: TGTGCCAGCAGTTATACAGGGGGCTTGGGCTACACCTTC. Translating it yields CASSYTGGLGYTF. This chain uses TRBV12-3 or TRBV12-4 with TRBJ1-2, with 9 bases matching TRBD1. V lost 4 bases and J lost 8; bases outside the gene matches: 5. The CDR3 has 13 amino acids.

This clonotype was observed at least ten times. One end of the junction is discordant with germline, which a read error may explain. The CDR3 is CASSWGATNEKLFF. CDR3 in DNA: TGTGCCAGCAGCTGGGGGGCAACCAATGAAAAACTGTTTTTT. The genes are TRBV28 and TRBJ1-4; tentatively, D is TRBD1 (6 bases). The CDR3 extends over 14 amino acids. Germline V gene data show CDR1 as MDHEN and CDR2 as SYDVKM. Filled out from reference TRBV28 and TRBJ1-4, the complete variable domain reads DVKVTQSSRYLVKRTGEKVFLECVQDMDHENMFWYRQDPGLGLRLIYFSYDVKMKEKGDIPEGYSVSREKKERFSLILESASTNQTSMYLCASSWGATNEKLFFGSGTQLSVL.